Shown below are 13 T cell receptor beta chains from a single sample sequenced in a study of T cells in Graves' hyperthyroidism and ophthalmopathy. The source material, RNA transcripts, was used to amplify TCR beta CDR3 regions. HTBI primers were the set used in a first-round RT-PCR of the TCR CDR3. One entry per CDR3 protein, called by TCRdb with MiXCR from the multiplex PCR reads. The sample records a few hundred thousand distinct CDR3 sequences, around 16% being singletons. Sequences were obtained from blood. The receptor set was obtained from a woman aged 30 to 39 with Graves' hyperthyroidism.

This clonotype was seen many times. V and J are TRBV11-2 and TRBJ2-7, with D unclear. Germline V gene sequence: CDR1 SGHAT, CDR2 FQNNGV. The CDR3 consists of 13 residues. V gave up 5 bases and J gave up 4 bases, with 12 bases separating them. The CDR3 sequence: CASSRGVRYEQYF. The CDR3 DNA reads as TGTGCCAGCAGCCGTGGTGTTCGTTACGAGCAGTACTTC. The full variable domain, rest sourced from reference TRBV11-2 and TRBJ2-7, is EAGVAQSPRYKIIEKRQSVAFWCNPISGHATLYWYQQILGQGPKLLIQFQNNGVVDDSQLPKDRFSAERLKGVDSTLKIQPAKLEDSAVYLCASSRGVRYEQYFGPGTRLTVT.

The chain uses TRBV10-3 and TRBJ2-5; 7 nucleotides match TRBD1. The CDR3 length is 14 residues. Germline CDR1 and CDR2: ENHRY and SYGVKD. The V and J ends lost 10 bases and 2 bases, in that order; junction bases with no gene match: 10. In DNA form, the CDR3 reads TGTGCCACCTGGGACAGTAAACTTCAAGAGACCCAGTACTTC. It yields the protein CATWDSKLQETQYF.

At least ten counts were recorded for this clonotype. The J gene is TRBJ2-5, the V gene TRBV28; TRBD2 aligns across 10 bases. V gave up 6 bases and J gave up 2 bases; unmatched junction bases: 3. The CDR3 totals 14 residues. Germline values: CDR1 MDHEN, CDR2 SYDVKM. In DNA form, the CDR3 reads TGTGCCAGCAGGCGAGCGGGAGGGCAAGAGACCCAGTACTTC. It yields the protein CASRRAGGQETQYF.

This clonotype was counted at least ten times. This sequence joins TRBV20-1 and TRBJ2-7, with 7 bases identical to TRBD1. The CDR3 covers 14 residues. Germline assignment: CDR1 DFQATT and CDR2 SNEGSKA (reference sequence). After removal of 4 bases from V and 6 bases from J, the junction contained 12 bases not matched to a gene. The CDR3 region has the DNA TGCAGTGCTACCCGGGACAGCGGACCGGGCGAGCAGTACTTC. It translates to CSATRDSGPGEQYF.

Points on this clonotype: At one end, the junction sequence differs from germline, possibly due to a read error. The V call is TRBV11-2, the J call TRBJ2-4, with D maybe TRBD2 (6 bases). The CDR3 has 17 residues. Germline assignment: CDR1 SGHAT and CDR2 FQNNGV. The CDR3 reads CASTSGGDQGAKNVQYF. The CDR3 DNA reads TGTGCCAGCACCTCAGGAGGGGACCAAGGTGCCAAAAACGTTCAGTACTTC.

This clonotype has ten or more counts. The rearrangement links TRBV7-9 to TRBJ2-5, with D possibly being TRBD2 (6 bases). Germline assignment: CDR1 SEHNR and CDR2 FQNEAQ (reference sequence). CDR3 size: 13 residues. Trimming cost V 5 bases and J 3 bases, with 10 bases left between them. The CDR3: CASSPGVEETQYF. The DNA of the CDR3 is TGTGCCAGCAGCCCGGGGGTAGAAGAGACCCAGTACTTC.

There are a few counts of this clonotype. V and J are TRBV6-2 or TRBV6-3 and TRBJ2-1; D might be TRBD2 (6 bases). The CDR3 covers 19 residues. CDR1 MNHEY and CDR2 SVGEGT come from the germline V gene. The ends were cut back, 0 bases at V and 2 bases at J, with 20 bases in the middle. The CDR3 DNA is TGTGCCAGCAGTTACTCGACCGTGGTGGTAGCGGACCCCTACAATGAGCAGTTCTTC. Translation gives CASSYSTVVVADPYNEQFF.

This clonotype was counted many times. J is TRBJ2-7 and V is TRBV7-3, with D unresolved. The germline V gene has CDR1 SGHTA and CDR2 FQGTGA. The length of the CDR3 is 14 residues. Trimming stripped 0 bases from V and 7 bases from J, with 13 bases between. The CDR3 nucleotides are TGTGCCAGCAGCTTAACGGGTTACACGCGGGAGCAGTACTTC. It encodes CASSLTGYTREQYF.

The V and J genes are TRBV27 and TRBJ2-3; 10 positions agree with TRBD2. J gave up 6 bases and V 8 bases, and 20 bases lay outside the gene matches. The CDR3 is 18 residues long. Germline V gives CDR1 MNHEY, CDR2 SMNVEV (reference sequence). The CDR3: CASSGLAGVVGHTDTQYF. CDR3 coding DNA: TGTGCCAGCTCTGGGCTAGCGGGAGTCGTGGGCCACACCGATACGCAGTATTTT.

The sample holds many counts of this clonotype. This sequence joins TRBV18 and TRBJ1-2; 7 bases line up with TRBD1. Germline V gene data show CDR1 as KGHSH and CDR2 as LQKENI. The V segment lost 4 bases and the J segment 3 bases; nucleotides outside the gene matches: 2. This CDR3 is built from 13 residues. CDR3 coding DNA: TGTGCCAGCTCACTTGGGACAGACTATGGCTACACCTTC. This translates into CASSLGTDYGYTF.

The sample holds many counts of this clonotype. The chain has TRBV3-1 and TRBJ2-5; TRBD2 might be the D (5 bases). Trimming took 1 base from V and 5 from J, leaving 17 bases between them. Germline V gene lookup returns CDR1 LGHDT and CDR2 YNNKEL (reference sequence). The CDR3 consists of 16 residues. CDR3 protein: CASSQGTASLGETQYF. The CDR3 bases are TGTGCCAGCAGCCAAGGGACGGCTAGCCTGGGGGAGACCCAGTACTTC.

Written as DNA, the CDR3 is TGTGCCAGCAGCCCGGTTCTTTCTACAGATACGCAGTATTTT. Translation gives CASSPVLSTDTQYF. The genes are TRBV9 and TRBJ2-3, with no clear D. Between the trimmed V and J ends, which lost 4 bases and 3 bases, there was a span of 12 bases. The V gene's germline CDR1 is SGDLS and CDR2 YYNGEE. The CDR3 totals 14 residues.

The chain employs TRBV6-5 and TRBJ1-5; D remains ambiguous. The CDR3 extends over 13 amino acids. The V gene's germline CDR1 is MNHEY and CDR2 SVGAGI. V was clipped by 1 base and J by 4 bases, with 5 bases between them. CDR3 region: CASSYWQNQPQHF. The CDR3, as DNA: TGTGCCAGCAGTTACTGGCAGAATCAGCCCCAGCATTTT.